This T cell receptor beta chain was documented in a study of blood T cell repertoires in COVID-19. This clone was picked up one time. V was clipped by 5 bases and J by 12 bases; unmatched bases: 10. CDR3 length: 13 amino acids. The germline V gene has CDR1 SGHAT and CDR2 FQNNGV. The method was immunoSEQ multiplex PCR; TCRdb's version includes in-frame clones alone and lacks a portion of them. The repertoire has about 130,000 clones, about 83% of them found once; the top ten carry about 13%. The chain employs TRBV11-2 and TRBJ2-3; TRBD2 aligns across 8 bases. This clonotype originated in a human donor in a cohort sampled during active COVID-19. Source material: peripheral blood. The CDR3: CASSLRGGHPQYF. CDR3 nucleotide sequence: TGTGCCAGCAGCCTTCGGGGGGGCCATCCCCAGTATTTT.